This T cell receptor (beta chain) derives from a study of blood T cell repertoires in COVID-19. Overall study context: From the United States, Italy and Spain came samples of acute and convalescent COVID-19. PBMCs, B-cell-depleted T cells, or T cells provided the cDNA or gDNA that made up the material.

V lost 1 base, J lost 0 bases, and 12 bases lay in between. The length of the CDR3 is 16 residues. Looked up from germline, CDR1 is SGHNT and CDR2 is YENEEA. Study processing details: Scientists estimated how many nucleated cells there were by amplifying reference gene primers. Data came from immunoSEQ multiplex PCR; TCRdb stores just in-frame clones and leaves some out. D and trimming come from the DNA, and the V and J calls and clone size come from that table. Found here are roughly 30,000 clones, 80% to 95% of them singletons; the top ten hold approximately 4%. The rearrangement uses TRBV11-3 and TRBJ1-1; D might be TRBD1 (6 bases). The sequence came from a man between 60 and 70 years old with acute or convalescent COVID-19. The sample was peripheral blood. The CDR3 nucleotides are TGTGCCAGCAGCTTAGGGGGGGGCAGGGTGAACACTGAAGCTTTCTTT. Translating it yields CASSLGGGRVNTEAFF.